This T cell receptor beta chain was profiled in a study of patients and donors after allogeneic stem cell transplantation. TCRdb fed the RT-PCR reads into MiXCR, producing one record per CDR3 protein. The profile shows 90,000 to 120,000 distinct CDR3 sequences, less than 45% of them singletons. This sequence originates from a human donor who was either an allogeneic HSCT recipient or a stem cell or donor lymphocyte infusion donor (not recorded which). It is not recorded whose cells these are; they may come from a transplant donor. The sample taken for sequencing was blood, either unsorted or a sorted T cell fraction (not recorded which).

The CDR3 spells CASSSSRRARRNTEAFF. CDR3 nucleotide sequence: TGTGCCAGCAGCTCCTCCCGGAGGGCACGTCGGAACACTGAAGCTTTCTTT. V gene TRBV7-2 combines with J gene TRBJ1-1; no reliable D call. This CDR3 region has 17 residues. Trimming removed 4 bases at V and 1 base at J, with 19 bases between. CDR1 SGHTA and CDR2 FQGNSA come from the germline V gene.